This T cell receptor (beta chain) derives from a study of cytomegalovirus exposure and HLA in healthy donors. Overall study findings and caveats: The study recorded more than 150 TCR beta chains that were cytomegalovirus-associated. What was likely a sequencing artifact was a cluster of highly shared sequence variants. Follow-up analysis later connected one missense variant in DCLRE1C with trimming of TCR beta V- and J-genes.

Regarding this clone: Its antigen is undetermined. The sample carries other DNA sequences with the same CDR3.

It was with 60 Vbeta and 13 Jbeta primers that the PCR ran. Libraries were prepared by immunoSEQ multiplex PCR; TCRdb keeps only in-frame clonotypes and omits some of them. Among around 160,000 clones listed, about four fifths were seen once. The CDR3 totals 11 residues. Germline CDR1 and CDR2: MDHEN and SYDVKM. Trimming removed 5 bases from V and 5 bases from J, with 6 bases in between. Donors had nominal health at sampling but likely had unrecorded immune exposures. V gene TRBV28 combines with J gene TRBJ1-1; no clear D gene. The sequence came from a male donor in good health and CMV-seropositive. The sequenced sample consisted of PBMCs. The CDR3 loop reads CASSLSTEAFF. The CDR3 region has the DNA TGTGCCAGCAGTCTGAGTACTGAAGCTTTCTTT. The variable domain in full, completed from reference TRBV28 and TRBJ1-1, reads DVKVTQSSRYLVKRTGEKVFLECVQDMDHENMFWYRQDPGLGLRLIYFSYDVKMKEKGDIPEGYSVSREKKERFSLILESASTNQTSMYLCASSLSTEAFFGQGTRLTVV.